The T cell receptor (beta chain) under discussion was sequenced for a study of blood T cell repertoires in COVID-19. The wider study: The United States, Italy and Spain were the sources of the acute and convalescent COVID-19 samples. T cells, B-cell-depleted T cells, or PBMCs supplied cDNA or gDNA.

The CDR3 is 15 residues long. Trimming removed 3 bases from V and 4 bases from J; junction bases left unmatched: 8. Germline V CDR1 and CDR2: KGHSH, LQKENI. Per the original data handling: Estimation of nucleated cell counts was performed using reference gene primer amplification. Sequencing used immunoSEQ multiplex PCR; TCRdb keeps in-frame clones, though not all of them. Clone size and the V and J calls come from that table; the DNA yielded D and trimming. Of 90,000 or so clones in the sample, about 70% were seen once. Sequencing was carried out using peripheral blood. The receptor was derived from a woman aged 60-75 years in a cohort sampled during active or convalescent COVID-19. The rearrangement links TRBV18 to TRBJ1-2, with TRBD1 identical over 7 bases. CDR3 nucleotide sequence: TGTGCCAGCTCACCGGGACAGATCAGTCTCTATGGCTACACCTTC. This translates into CASSPGQISLYGYTF.